Reported below is one T cell receptor (beta chain). This clone has just one count. The antigen it binds to is not known. No much larger clonotype is one base removed from it; base qualities were not supplied. Whole blood was collected in K2EDTA tubes by collaborating institutions according to the institutions' own protocols. For TCRbeta analysis, collaborators shipped samples in one of three forms: frozen whole blood, isolated PBMCs, or DNA extracted from either of those sample types. TCRbeta CDR3 regions were amplified from genomic DNA using the immunoSEQ Assay, a bias-controlled multiplex PCR. The published analysis was carried out like this. Nucleated cell counts per sample were estimated from amplification of reference gene primers within the assay. To quantify the absolute abundance of each unique TCRbeta CDR3 rearrangement, sequence reads were collapsed and filtered. For each sample, productive Simpson clonality was calculated as the square root of Simpson's diversity index across productive rearrangements. TCRdb obtained this table from immuneACCESS and retained in-frame rearrangements with V and J assigned. These tables miss some clones; where compared with another copy, unresolved V genes account for less than half of the shortfall, and the remainder is unexplained. V and J calls and clone size are given by that table; D and trimming were obtained from the DNA. Counted in this sample were about 43,000 clones; roughly 90% of them appeared once. Approximately 8% of the sample lies in the top ten.

This sample was included in a study of blood T cell repertoires in COVID-19 (TCRdb year 2020). General notes on the study: Samples covering the acute and convalescent phases of COVID-19 were provided by collaborators in the United States, Italy and Spain. A freely available public database, intended as a resource for researchers studying the immune response to SARS-CoV-2, is where the repertoires were released. HLA class I and class II types, where available, came from metadata supplied by the sample provider rather than from assay-based typing. The material from the prospective study consisted of cDNA or gDNA derived from T cells, B-cell-depleted T cells, or PBMCs. The samples were drawn from the first 160 participants of the ongoing ImmuneRACE study and from 1,200 or so subjects provided by 6 global collaborators. The dataset comprised deeply sampled blood TCRbeta repertoires from subjects exposed to, actively infected with, or recovered from COVID-19. Sample metadata almost always included a de-identified subject ID, COVID-19 status, age in years and sex.

The CDR3 covers 16 residues, taking in both the cysteine and the phenylalanine. The DNA shown is the 48-base CDR3, in frame from base 1. For CDR1 and CDR2, the germline V gene (reference sequence) lists LGHDT and YNNKEL. V ends up 4 bases short and J 8 bases short, with an unmatched junction base count of 10. Findings and caveats that apply to the study as a whole: The amount of clinical and demographic metadata varied by source and participant and was provided uncurated.

This receptor chain uses TRBV3-1 (or the pseudogene TRBV3-2) and TRBJ2-1; 11 of the junction bases match TRBD2. Sequenced input: peripheral blood. The source of this sequence is a man aged 55-75 years with active COVID-19. The CDR3 sequence is CASSPHTGLAGYEQFF. DNA sequence: TGTGCCAGCAGCCCCCATACTGGACTAGCGGGCTATGAGCAGTTCTTC.